The rows below give T cell receptor beta chains drawn from one sample of a study of cytomegalovirus exposure and HLA in healthy donors. Profiling relied on immunoSEQ multiplex PCR, and the TCRdb table lists in-frame clones only, not all of them. The sample carries some 71,000 clones, about two thirds recorded once. Input material: PBMCs. These receptors came from a woman between 45 and 60 years old in good health and CMV-seropositive. The CDR3 runs from the conserved cysteine through the conserved F or W. The order of the fields is D gene, V gene, clone size, J gene, CDR3 protein, CDR3 DNA. The D gene is left open where the match is weak. Clone size is shown for a subset of rows, as once, few, many or a class of expanded clone.

TRBD2,TRBV30,-,TRBJ2-3,CAWNGLAGLLSTDTQYF,TGTGCCTGGAATGGACTAGCGGGACTTCTTTCAACAGATACGCAGTATTTT
-,TRBV30,-,TRBJ2-1,CAWSVQGYNEQFF,TGTGCCTGGAGTGTACAGGGATACAATGAGCAGTTCTTC
-,TRBV10-3,-,TRBJ2-2,CAITQGGDTGELFF,TGTGCCATCACCCAGGGAGGTGACACCGGGGAGCTGTTTTTT
-,TRBV7-2,-,TRBJ1-2,CASSLAQGNYGYTF,TGTGCCAGCAGCTTAGCGCAGGGGAACTATGGCTACACCTTC
-,TRBV4-3,-,TRBJ2-6,CASSREFGSGANVLTF,TGCGCCAGCAGTCGGGAGTTCGGCTCTGGGGCCAACGTCCTGACTTTC
-,TRBV6-5,-,TRBJ2-5,CASTSFGGGETQYF,TGTGCCAGCACCTCCTTCGGGGGTGGGGAGACCCAGTACTTC
TRBD1,TRBV28,-,TRBJ2-7,CASRHRDSGSYEQYF,TGTGCCAGCAGACATCGGGACAGTGGATCGTACGAGCAGTACTTC
TRBD2,TRBV5-4,few,TRBJ2-3,CASSLGSGSTDTQYF,TGTGCCAGCAGCTTGGGTAGCGGGAGCACAGATACGCAGTATTTT
-,TRBV14,-,TRBJ2-2,CASSQIRNTGELFF,TGTGCCAGCAGCCAAATCAGGAACACCGGGGAGCTGTTTTTT
TRBD2,TRBV7-2,-,TRBJ2-7,CASSLGLAGEVPQGEQYF,TGTGCCAGCAGCCTAGGACTAGCGGGAGAAGTACCCCAAGGCGAGCAGTACTTC
TRBD1,TRBV6-6,-,TRBJ2-7,CASSYSSAGGRYEQYF,TGTGCCAGCAGTTACTCGAGTGCAGGGGGTAGGTACGAGCAGTACTTC
TRBD1,TRBV5-4,-,TRBJ1-2,CASSPGTVLPDGYTF,TGTGCCAGCAGCCCCGGGACAGTGCTACCGGATGGCTACACCTTC
-,TRBV5-4,-,TRBJ1-3,CASSPSFSGNTIYF,TGTGCCAGCAGCCCTTCCTTCTCTGGAAACACCATATATTTT
-,TRBV19,-,TRBJ1-4,CASSMPKGEKLFF,TGTGCCAGTAGTATGCCAAAGGGGGAAAAACTGTTTTTT
TRBD2,TRBV4-3,-,TRBJ2-7,CASSQDRSGRYEQYF,TGCGCCAGCAGCCAAGATAGAAGCGGGAGGTACGAGCAGTACTTC
-,TRBV19,-,TRBJ2-7,CASSTSLTVADEQYF,TGTGCCAGTAGTACGAGCCTGACGGTGGCGGACGAGCAGTACTTC
-,TRBV30,-,TRBJ1-3,CAWSPQNTIYF,TGTGCCTGGAGCCCCCAAAACACCATATATTTT
TRBD2,TRBV10-3,-,TRBJ2-5,CAISEGPTSGGETQYF,TGTGCCATCAGTGAGGGACCTACTAGCGGGGGAGAGACCCAGTACTTC
-,TRBV28,-,TRBJ1-2,CASSQGRANYGYTF,TGTGCCAGCAGCCAGGGTAGGGCAAACTATGGCTACACCTTC
-,TRBV7-3,-,TRBJ1-1,CASSLSLEHPEAFF,TGTGCCAGCAGCTTATCTTTGGAGCACCCTGAAGCTTTCTTT
-,TRBV10-1,-,TRBJ1-1,CASNLQGWSTEAFF,TGCGCCAGCAATTTACAGGGTTGGAGCACTGAAGCTTTCTTT
-,TRBV6-1,few,TRBJ2-7,CASSWQGSSYEQYF,TGTGCCAGCAGTTGGCAGGGCAGCTCCTACGAGCAGTACTTC
TRBD1,TRBV18,-,TRBJ1-4,CASSDTGQLNEKLFF,TGTGCCAGCTCCGACACGGGACAGCTTAATGAAAAACTGTTTTTT
-,TRBV10-3,-,TRBJ1-4,CAISDGDRRLTNEKLFF,TGTGCCATCAGTGATGGTGACAGAAGGTTAACTAATGAAAAACTGTTTTTT
-,TRBV11-2,-,TRBJ2-5,CASSLDWTSETQYF,TGTGCCAGCAGCTTAGATTGGACAAGTGAGACCCAGTACTTC
TRBD2,TRBV6-1,-,TRBJ2-4,CASSEVGSGGPRYF,TGTGCCAGCAGTGAAGTCGGTAGCGGGGGGCCTAGGTACTTC
TRBD1,TRBV4-3,-,TRBJ1-4,CASSHQGQGEKLFF,TGCGCCAGCAGCCATCAGGGACAGGGAGAGAAACTGTTTTTT
-,TRBV4-3,few,TRBJ2-3,CASSQGGVTDTQYF,TGCGCCAGCAGCCAGGGCGGGGTTACAGATACGCAGTATTTT
TRBD2,TRBV7-7,-,TRBJ2-1,CASSTGGVNEQFF,TGTGCCAGCAGCACGGGAGGGGTCAATGAGCAGTTCTTC
-,TRBV27,-,TRBJ2-1,CASRPQRDRIYEQFF,TGTGCCAGCAGACCGCAGAGAGACAGGATCTATGAGCAGTTCTTC
TRBD2,TRBV29-1,-,TRBJ2-3,CSVETSGSDTQYF,TGCAGCGTTGAGACTAGCGGCTCAGATACGCAGTATTTT
TRBD1,TRBV18,-,TRBJ2-7,CASSPGQEKSYEQYF,TGTGCCAGCTCACCCGGACAGGAGAAATCATACGAGCAGTACTTC
TRBD1,TRBV30,-,TRBJ1-2,CAWRGNRGSGYTF,TGTGCCTGGAGAGGGAACAGGGGAAGTGGCTACACCTTC
TRBD1,TRBV30,few,TRBJ2-7,CAWSSPGTGGKAYEQYF,TGTGCCTGGAGTAGCCCAGGGACAGGGGGCAAAGCCTACGAGCAGTACTTC
-,TRBV27,-,TRBJ2-7,CASSQQGPYEQYF,TGTGCCAGCAGTCAACAGGGTCCCTACGAGCAGTACTTC
TRBD1,TRBV5-8,-,TRBJ1-2,CASSGGQWGYTF,TGTGCCAGCAGCGGGGGACAGTGGGGCTACACCTTC
-,TRBV6-6,-,TRBJ1-1,CASSYAGEAFF,TGTGCCAGCAGTTATGCCGGTGAAGCTTTCTTT
TRBD2,TRBV29-1,-,TRBJ2-1,CSVESRAGNEQFF,TGCAGCGTTGAGTCCCGAGCGGGGAATGAGCAGTTCTTC
TRBD1,TRBV12-5,-,TRBJ2-3,CASADSLSGGSDTQYF,TGTGCTAGTGCCGACTCTTTGTCAGGGGGCTCAGATACGCAGTATTTT
-,TRBV7-2,few,TRBJ1-6,CASSGQVTYNSPLHF,TGTGCCAGCAGCGGACAAGTAACCTATAATTCACCCCTCCACTTT
-,TRBV19,-,TRBJ1-1,CASRPRTVMNTEAFF,TGTGCCAGTCGGCCCCGGACAGTCATGAACACTGAAGCTTTCTTT
TRBD2,TRBV30,-,TRBJ2-5,CAWSPLTSGPGGTQYF,TGTGCCTGGAGTCCATTGACTAGCGGGCCTGGGGGGACCCAGTACTTC
-,TRBV2,-,TRBJ2-7,CATRDFLGPYEQYF,TGTGCCACCCGGGACTTCCTAGGCCCCTACGAGCAGTACTTC
TRBD1,TRBV7-2,-,TRBJ2-7,CASSPRATGAEQYF,TGTGCCAGCAGCCCAAGGGCGACAGGGGCCGAGCAGTACTTC
-,TRBV5-1,-,TRBJ1-2,CASSLRGDSNYGYTF,TGCGCCAGCAGCTTGCGCGGAGACAGTAACTATGGCTACACCTTC
-,TRBV10-3,-,TRBJ2-7,CAIQASSYEQYF,TGTGCCATTCAGGCGAGCTCCTACGAGCAGTACTTC
-,TRBV7-2,-,TRBJ2-4,CASSLASENIQYF,TGTGCCAGCAGCTTAGCGTCAGAAAACATTCAGTACTTC
TRBD1,TRBV11-2,-,TRBJ1-5,CASSTAGTGPNQPQHF,TGTGCCAGCAGCACCGCGGGGACAGGGCCAAATCAGCCCCAGCATTTT
TRBD2,TRBV4-3,once,TRBJ2-2,CASSQGAGGTGELFF,TGCGCCAGCAGCCAAGGGGCGGGGGGAACCGGGGAGCTGTTTTTT
TRBD1,TRBV10-2,-,TRBJ2-1,CASSEEGATYNEQFF,TGCGCCAGCAGTGAAGAGGGGGCGACATACAATGAGCAGTTCTTC
-,TRBV2,-,TRBJ1-5,CASSTNGRVERPQHF,TGTGCCAGCAGTACAAACGGCAGAGTGGAGCGGCCCCAGCATTTT
-,TRBV30,-,TRBJ2-3,CAWSPTLVSDTQYF,TGTGCCTGGAGTCCAACACTAGTCTCAGATACGCAGTATTTT
TRBD2,TRBV7-6,-,TRBJ2-1,CASSLAPAGGANEQFF,TGTGCCAGCAGCTTAGCGCCAGCGGGGGGAGCAAATGAGCAGTTCTTC